This is a list of T cell receptor beta chains from one sample in a study of early T cells in non-severe SARS-CoV-2 infection. From the 5' RACE reads, TCRdb called clonotypes with MiXCR, one entry per CDR3 protein. Altogether 57,000 or so distinct CDR3 sequences are present, about 12% being singletons, with the ten largest covering approximately 1%. Sequences were derived from whole blood, sampled at baseline. The receptors here all came from an adult who was a healthcare worker with PCR-confirmed SARS-CoV-2 infection or an uninfected control (not recorded which). The donor label of this sample is uncertain. The conserved cysteine and the conserved F or W are not part of the CDR3 here. Fields, in order: CDR3 protein, V gene, J gene.

CDR3 protein: ATREAQNSPLH
V gene: TRBV6-6
J gene: TRBJ1-6

CDR3 protein: ASSARFTETQY
V gene: TRBV9
J gene: TRBJ2-5

CDR3 protein: ASSQGGRPLYGYT
V gene: TRBV3-1
J gene: TRBJ1-2

CDR3 protein: ASSHGANSPLH
V gene: TRBV7-3
J gene: TRBJ1-6

CDR3 protein: ASSLRGRSNGYT
V gene: TRBV7-3
J gene: TRBJ1-2

CDR3 protein: ASSRTGDKSETQY
V gene: TRBV19
J gene: TRBJ2-5

CDR3 protein: SAREWGNYGYT
V gene: TRBV20-1
J gene: TRBJ1-2

CDR3 protein: ATEGARSTEAF
V gene: TRBV6-1
J gene: TRBJ1-1

CDR3 protein: ASSLGVWGADTQY
V gene: TRBV7-9
J gene: TRBJ2-3

CDR3 protein: ASSLPGQNSPLH
V gene: TRBV5-1
J gene: TRBJ1-6

CDR3 protein: ASSRRPGASNNSPLH
V gene: TRBV6-6
J gene: TRBJ1-6

CDR3 protein: ASSQELAETQY
V gene: TRBV4-1
J gene: TRBJ2-5

CDR3 protein: ASSLGDLHEQF
V gene: TRBV5-6
J gene: TRBJ2-1

CDR3 protein: ASSVGVDTEAF
V gene: TRBV27
J gene: TRBJ1-1

CDR3 protein: ASSQPSGGGSEQF
V gene: TRBV7-2
J gene: TRBJ2-1

CDR3 protein: ASSRGDTTNYGYT
V gene: TRBV18
J gene: TRBJ1-2

CDR3 protein: ASSLAVAGSRNIQY
V gene: TRBV7-2
J gene: TRBJ2-4

CDR3 protein: SARQGAGELF
V gene: TRBV20-1
J gene: TRBJ2-2

CDR3 protein: SASQTGNKNIQY
V gene: TRBV20-1
J gene: TRBJ2-4

CDR3 protein: ATSVPGDSGTQY
V gene: TRBV24-1
J gene: TRBJ2-5

CDR3 protein: SARGSGTGEIIQY
V gene: TRBV20-1
J gene: TRBJ2-4

CDR3 protein: ASSAQGFGYT
V gene: TRBV12-3/TRBV12-4
J gene: TRBJ1-2

CDR3 protein: ATSDTWSGRNYNEQF
V gene: TRBV24-1
J gene: TRBJ2-1

CDR3 protein: SVVVQGKTHEKLF
V gene: TRBV29-1
J gene: TRBJ1-4

CDR3 protein: ASSSSYQGSGNTIY
V gene: TRBV5-1
J gene: TRBJ1-3

CDR3 protein: ASSPETAPGNTIY
V gene: TRBV6-5
J gene: TRBJ1-3

CDR3 protein: ASSGRRRPLQETQY
V gene: TRBV6-6
J gene: TRBJ2-5

CDR3 protein: SARGGETKGTIY
V gene: TRBV20-1
J gene: TRBJ1-3

CDR3 protein: ASSEVRGDEQF
V gene: TRBV6-1
J gene: TRBJ2-1

CDR3 protein: SAERSTDTQY
V gene: TRBV20-1
J gene: TRBJ2-3

CDR3 protein: ASSYQEEKLF
V gene: TRBV6-6
J gene: TRBJ1-4

CDR3 protein: ASSRTATTSNTEAF
V gene: TRBV9
J gene: TRBJ1-1

CDR3 protein: SVEVNQQEQF
V gene: TRBV29-1
J gene: TRBJ2-1